The clone carrying this T cell receptor beta chain was seen only a few times. The target antigen is unknown. TCRdb re-derived calls from the reads in MiXCR, one entry per CDR3 protein. The sample includes around 200,000 distinct CDR3 sequences, 30% to 45% of them seen just once. This specimen belongs to a study of T cell repertoires in cytomegalovirus infection. Study in general: CMV epitopes used comprised recently identified HLA-C-restricted ones and well-studied HLA-B-restricted ones. Both a matching HLA type and CMV infection were indicated by public TCR beta signatures.

Findings and limits, study-wide: The ex vivo response was dominated by HLA-C-restricted CMV-specific TCR beta clonotypes. Using cumulative public TCR beta family frequency, the authors identified those who carried CMV together with the relevant HLA.

The CDR3 length is 15 residues. Germline CDR1 is SGHVS and CDR2 is FQNEAQ. V shed 1 base and J shed 4 bases, with 11 bases lying between them. The material was CD8+ T cells from cultured PBMCs, obtained from culture after CMV antigen stimulation. The clonotype comes from a human donor in good health (CMV status not recorded). Some clones in this sample may be carry-over from other donors' samples. V gene TRBV7-8 combines with J gene TRBJ2-1, with D unresolved. CDR3 sequence: CASSLEPLRYNEQFF. The DNA for the CDR3 is TGTGCCAGCAGCTTAGAACCCCTCCGTTACAATGAGCAGTTCTTC.